Listed below are T cell receptor beta chains from one sample, sequenced in a study of T cell repertoires in cytomegalovirus infection. TCRdb used MiXCR to reprocess the reads, holding one entry per CDR3 protein. The repertoire has about 260,000 distinct CDR3 sequences, 9.1% of them found once; the top ten carry approximately 16%. Sequences were obtained from PBMCs. The receptors shown here come from a human donor in good health (CMV status not recorded). Some clones in this sample may be carry-over from other donors' samples. Each CDR3 is given with its conserved first and last residue. A D gene is named only where the DNA matches it firmly. Size values are once, few and many counts, or a class for expanded clones, and some rows have none.

size	D	V	J	CDR3	DNA
many	TRBD2	TRBV6-6	TRBJ2-3	CASSYRRTSGGLDTQYF	TGTGCCAGCAGTTATCGTCGCACTAGCGGGGGCCTGGATACGCAGTATTTT
many	-	TRBV7-2	TRBJ2-5	CASGQGVRETQYF	TGTGCCAGCGGGCAGGGAGTTCGGGAGACCCAGTACTTC
many	TRBD1	TRBV7-2	TRBJ1-2	CASSLDRVSGYTF	TGTGCCAGCAGCCTCGACAGGGTGTCTGGCTACACCTTC
many	-	TRBV6-1	TRBJ1-2	CASSYGDSGYTF	TGTGCCAGCAGTTACGGAGACAGTGGCTACACCTTC
many	TRBD1	TRBV19	TRBJ1-5	CASTLGTGVNQPQHF	TGTGCCAGTACCCTCGGGACAGGGGTCAATCAGCCCCAGCATTTT
many	TRBD2	TRBV6-1	TRBJ2-2	CATGGLAIGELFF	TGTGCCACCGGCGGACTAGCTATCGGGGAGCTGTTTTTT
many	-	TRBV12-3/TRBV12-4	TRBJ1-5	CASTDRQGQPQHF	TGTGCCAGCACTGACAGGCAAGGTCAGCCCCAGCATTTT
few	TRBD1	TRBV19	TRBJ1-3	CASSNGQGASGNTIYF	TGTGCCAGTAGCAACGGACAGGGGGCTTCTGGAAACACCATATATTTT
many	-	TRBV7-2	TRBJ1-3	CASSLVQSGNTIYF	TGTGCCAGCAGCTTAGTACAGTCTGGAAACACCATATATTTT
few	-	TRBV28	TRBJ1-4	CASSLETGFTNEKLFF	TGTGCCAGCAGTTTAGAGACCGGGTTTACTAATGAAAAACTGTTTTTT
few	TRBD1	TRBV29-1	TRBJ2-7	CSVEAGTGGSEQYF	TGCAGCGTTGAGGCCGGGACAGGGGGCAGTGAGCAGTACTTC
-	-	TRBV6-4	TRBJ1-5	CASSRDTGEPQHF	TGTGCCAGCAGTCGGGACACCGGGGAGCCCCAGCATTTT
-	-	TRBV7-8	TRBJ1-5	CASSPGGGLGNQPQHF	TGTGCCAGCAGCCCCGGGGGGGGGCTGGGGAATCAGCCCCAGCATTTT
few	TRBD1	TRBV5-1	TRBJ1-6	CASSFGQGVYNSPLHF	TGCGCCAGCAGCTTTGGTCAGGGGGTCTATAATTCACCCCTCCACTTT
-	TRBD2	TRBV7-8	TRBJ2-3	CASSPLAGGISDTQYF	TGTGCCAGCAGCCCCCTAGCGGGAGGAATCTCAGATACGCAGTATTTT
many	-	TRBV7-6	TRBJ2-7	CASSLIEPTALVAAYEQYF	TGTGCCAGCAGCTTAATTGAGCCGACAGCCCTTGTGGCCGCCTACGAGCAGTACTTC
-	-	TRBV9	TRBJ1-1	CASSARGGGTEAFF	TGTGCCAGCAGCGCACGGGGGGGAGGGACTGAAGCTTTCTTT
-	-	TRBV3-1	TRBJ2-5	CATYPSVGSETQYF	TGTGCTACTTATCCTAGCGTGGGTTCGGAGACCCAGTACTTC
many	-	TRBV28	TRBJ2-3	CATRRHRGGYLADTQYF	TGTGCCACCCGACGGCACCGCGGCGGGTACTTAGCGGATACGCAGTATTTT
few	-	TRBV10-3	TRBJ1-1	CAISDGFTGTEAFF	TGTGCCATCAGCGACGGGTTTACTGGCACTGAAGCTTTCTTT
many	-	TRBV7-2	TRBJ1-1	CASSPTSGLRPEAFF	TGTGCCAGCAGCCCAACCTCGGGATTACGCCCTGAAGCTTTCTTT
many	-	TRBV12-3/TRBV12-4	TRBJ2-3	CASRSSGTGTDTQYF	TGTGCCAGCAGATCGTCCGGGACTGGCACAGATACGCAGTATTTT
many	TRBD2	TRBV5-4	TRBJ2-1	CASSLDSGGASYNEQFF	TGTGCCAGCAGCTTGGATAGCGGGGGGGCGTCCTACAATGAGCAGTTCTTC
many	-	TRBV12-3/TRBV12-4	TRBJ2-5	CASSFIGDGEETQYF	TGTGCCAGCAGTTTTATCGGAGACGGGGAGGAGACCCAGTACTTC
many	-	TRBV28	TRBJ1-5	CASSPRRGMVDQPQHF	TGTGCCAGCAGTCCTCGGAGAGGGATGGTCGATCAGCCCCAGCATTTT
many	-	TRBV5-3	TRBJ2-2	CARSLDVRVKSNTGELFF	TGTGCCAGAAGCTTGGACGTCCGCGTAAAGTCGAACACCGGGGAGCTGTTTTTT
-	-	TRBV6-2/TRBV6-3	TRBJ2-1	CASSYTARANEQFF	TGTGCCAGCAGTTACACGGCGAGAGCCAATGAGCAGTTCTTC
few	-	TRBV7-9	TRBJ1-2	CASSPGRVMIGYTF	TGTGCCAGCAGCCCGGGACGGGTGATGATCGGCTACACCTTC
many	-	TRBV7-2	TRBJ2-7	CASSRTPYEQYF	TGTGCCAGCAGCCGCACTCCCTACGAGCAGTACTTC
-	TRBD2	TRBV28	TRBJ2-5	CASSPIRRGVLGETQYF	TGTGCCAGCAGTCCGATCCGCCGGGGGGTCCTGGGAGAGACCCAGTACTTC